These 14 T cell receptor beta chains were sequenced from one sample in a study of T cells in Graves' hyperthyroidism and ophthalmopathy. The investigators amplified TCR beta CDR3 regions from RNA transcripts. Researchers ran a first-round RT-PCR on the TCR CDR3 using the HTBI primer set. TCRdb passed the multiplex PCR reads through MiXCR, listing each CDR3 protein once. The sample comprises around 500,000 distinct CDR3 sequences, approximately 14% of which are singletons, and roughly 14% rests with the top ten. Specimen: blood. All receptors come from a woman in her forties with Graves' hyperthyroidism.

This clonotype appeared many times. V and J are TRBV30 and TRBJ1-3, with 8 bases aligning to TRBD1. The V and J ends lost 4 bases and 4 bases, in that order; junction bases with no gene match: 9. Germline V CDR1 and CDR2: GTSNPN, SVGIG (reference sequence). This CDR3 has 15 amino acids. As DNA, the CDR3 is TGTGCCTGGACCCCGGGACAGGTCATCGGAAACACCATATATTTT. Amino acid sequence: CAWTPGQVIGNTIYF.

This clonotype showed up many times. V usage is TRBV12-3 or TRBV12-4 and J usage is TRBJ2-1; D is perhaps TRBD2 (6 bases). V lost 2 bases, J lost 10 bases, and 12 bases lay in between. The CDR3 spans 13 residues. CDR3 nucleotides: TGTGCCAGCAGTTTAATACTAGCCATCGAGCAGTTCTTC. Residues: CASSLILAIEQFF.

This clonotype was recorded many times. The chain uses TRBV20-1 and TRBJ2-3; 9 bases fit TRBD2. The junction had 9 bases not matched to a gene; V was cut back by 3 bases and J by 2 bases. The CDR3 has 16 amino acids. Germline CDR1 is DFQATT and CDR2 is SNEGSKA (reference sequence). CDR3 in amino acids: CSARKGTSLPTDTQYF. In DNA, the CDR3 is TGCAGTGCTAGGAAGGGGACTAGCCTTCCCACAGATACGCAGTATTTT.

J is TRBJ2-7 and V is TRBV4-2, with 8 bases lining up with TRBD2. V was pared by 0 bases and J by 7 bases, with 8 bases of the junction left unmatched. The CDR3 loop spans 15 amino acids. Germline CDR1 reads LGHNA; CDR2 reads YNFKEQ. CDR3: CASSQDSASGYEQYF. CDR3 in DNA: TGTGCCAGCAGCCAAGATTCAGCTAGCGGGTATGAGCAGTACTTC.

Ten or more counts support this clonotype. V gene TRBV7-9 combines with J gene TRBJ2-5, with 8 bases aligning to TRBD1. Germline V gene data show CDR1 as SEHNR and CDR2 as FQNEAQ (reference sequence). This CDR3 contains 15 residues. The ends lost 2 bases at V and 4 bases at J; junction bases unmatched: 6. The CDR3 spells CASSLQGQAGETQYF. The CDR3, as DNA: TGTGCCAGCAGCTTACAGGGACAGGCCGGAGAGACCCAGTACTTC.

This clonotype was counted between two and nine times. This sequence joins TRBV7-9 and TRBJ1-2, with TRBD1 matching 9 bases. Germline lookup yields CDR1 SEHNR and CDR2 FQNEAQ (reference sequence). Trimming at V came to 4 bases and at J to 2 bases, leaving 2 bases not matched to a gene. The CDR3 has 14 residues. The CDR3 sequence: CASSSGTGNYGYTF. CDR3 DNA: TGTGCCAGCAGCTCCGGGACAGGGAACTATGGCTACACCTTC.

This clonotype has ten or more counts. The rearrangement joins TRBV2 to TRBJ2-1, with 9 bases matching TRBD1. CDR1 is SNHLY, CDR2 FYNNEI, per germline. V was pared by 3 bases and J by 2 bases, with 8 bases of the junction left unmatched. This CDR3 has 17 residues. As DNA, the CDR3 is TGTGCCAGCAGTGACTCGACAGGGGGTAGCACCTACAATGAGCAGTTCTTC. The encoded protein is CASSDSTGGSTYNEQFF.

This clonotype has ten or more counts. DNA of the CDR3: TGTGCCAGCAGTGAAGGACAATCCTACGAGCAGTACTTC. Translated, it gives CASSEGQSYEQYF. The V and J genes are TRBV2 and TRBJ2-7, with no clear D. This CDR3 is built from 13 residues. The ends were cut back, 1 base at V and 1 base at J, with 5 bases in the middle. Germline lookup yields CDR1 SNHLY and CDR2 FYNNEI.

This clonotype came up many times. The chain carries TRBV30 and TRBJ1-5; possibly TRBD1 for D (5 bases). From germline, CDR1 is GTSNPN and CDR2 SVGIG (reference sequence). V lost 3 bases and J 0 bases, leaving 15 bases between the germline ends. The CDR3 length is 16 residues. The CDR3 coding sequence is TGTGCCTGGAGCAAACCGGGACTCTTTAGCAATCAGCCCCAGCATTTT. Translating gives CAWSKPGLFSNQPQHF.

This clonotype has more than one count but fewer than ten. The chain combines TRBV2 with TRBJ1-5; D unclear. Germline V CDR1 and CDR2: SNHLY, FYNNEI. CDR3 length: 14 residues. The ends were cut back, 6 bases at V and 0 bases at J, with 9 bases in the middle. The CDR3, as DNA: TGTGCCAGCAGGCGGGATTATAGCAATCAGCCCCAGCATTTT. Protein sequence: CASRRDYSNQPQHF.

The rearrangement joins TRBV20-1 to TRBJ1-2; D not certain. Germline V gives CDR1 DFQATT, CDR2 SNEGSKA (reference sequence). Trimming shortened V by 0 bases and J by 2 bases, and 4 bases separated the two germline ends. The CDR3 sequence is 12 residues long. The CDR3 DNA reads as TGCAGTGCTAGAGATTTCAACTATGGCTACACCTTC. Its protein is CSARDFNYGYTF.

This clonotype has just a few counts. The chain couples TRBV28 to TRBJ2-5; the D gene is possibly TRBD2 (7 bases). CDR3 length: 12 residues. CDR1 MDHEN and CDR2 SYDVKM come from the germline V gene. V dropped 8 bases and J dropped 9 bases, with 16 bases sitting between them. The CDR3 loop is CASAEGEGAQYF. The CDR3 DNA follows: TGTGCCAGCGCCGAGGGGGAGGGGGCCCAGTACTTC.

This clonotype was counted ten times or more. CDR3 bases: TGTGCCAGCAACCAGGACGGATACTATGGCTACACCTTC. Its translation: CASNQDGYYGYTF. V and J are TRBV6-1 and TRBJ1-2; no clear D gene. With 7 bases removed from V and 3 bases from J, the gap between germline ends came to 12 bases. This CDR3 spans 13 amino acids. Germline CDR1 reads MNHNS; CDR2 reads SASEGT.

This clonotype was observed many times. The J gene is TRBJ2-1, the V gene TRBV5-1, with D possibly being TRBD2 (6 bases). Trimming took 0 bases from V and 3 from J, leaving 10 bases between them. CDR1 SGHRS and CDR2 YFSETQ come from the germline V gene. The CDR3 covers 15 residues. The DNA for the CDR3 is TGCGCCAGCAGCTTGGCGGCTAGCGACTACAATGAGCAGTTCTTC. This codes for CASSLAASDYNEQFF.